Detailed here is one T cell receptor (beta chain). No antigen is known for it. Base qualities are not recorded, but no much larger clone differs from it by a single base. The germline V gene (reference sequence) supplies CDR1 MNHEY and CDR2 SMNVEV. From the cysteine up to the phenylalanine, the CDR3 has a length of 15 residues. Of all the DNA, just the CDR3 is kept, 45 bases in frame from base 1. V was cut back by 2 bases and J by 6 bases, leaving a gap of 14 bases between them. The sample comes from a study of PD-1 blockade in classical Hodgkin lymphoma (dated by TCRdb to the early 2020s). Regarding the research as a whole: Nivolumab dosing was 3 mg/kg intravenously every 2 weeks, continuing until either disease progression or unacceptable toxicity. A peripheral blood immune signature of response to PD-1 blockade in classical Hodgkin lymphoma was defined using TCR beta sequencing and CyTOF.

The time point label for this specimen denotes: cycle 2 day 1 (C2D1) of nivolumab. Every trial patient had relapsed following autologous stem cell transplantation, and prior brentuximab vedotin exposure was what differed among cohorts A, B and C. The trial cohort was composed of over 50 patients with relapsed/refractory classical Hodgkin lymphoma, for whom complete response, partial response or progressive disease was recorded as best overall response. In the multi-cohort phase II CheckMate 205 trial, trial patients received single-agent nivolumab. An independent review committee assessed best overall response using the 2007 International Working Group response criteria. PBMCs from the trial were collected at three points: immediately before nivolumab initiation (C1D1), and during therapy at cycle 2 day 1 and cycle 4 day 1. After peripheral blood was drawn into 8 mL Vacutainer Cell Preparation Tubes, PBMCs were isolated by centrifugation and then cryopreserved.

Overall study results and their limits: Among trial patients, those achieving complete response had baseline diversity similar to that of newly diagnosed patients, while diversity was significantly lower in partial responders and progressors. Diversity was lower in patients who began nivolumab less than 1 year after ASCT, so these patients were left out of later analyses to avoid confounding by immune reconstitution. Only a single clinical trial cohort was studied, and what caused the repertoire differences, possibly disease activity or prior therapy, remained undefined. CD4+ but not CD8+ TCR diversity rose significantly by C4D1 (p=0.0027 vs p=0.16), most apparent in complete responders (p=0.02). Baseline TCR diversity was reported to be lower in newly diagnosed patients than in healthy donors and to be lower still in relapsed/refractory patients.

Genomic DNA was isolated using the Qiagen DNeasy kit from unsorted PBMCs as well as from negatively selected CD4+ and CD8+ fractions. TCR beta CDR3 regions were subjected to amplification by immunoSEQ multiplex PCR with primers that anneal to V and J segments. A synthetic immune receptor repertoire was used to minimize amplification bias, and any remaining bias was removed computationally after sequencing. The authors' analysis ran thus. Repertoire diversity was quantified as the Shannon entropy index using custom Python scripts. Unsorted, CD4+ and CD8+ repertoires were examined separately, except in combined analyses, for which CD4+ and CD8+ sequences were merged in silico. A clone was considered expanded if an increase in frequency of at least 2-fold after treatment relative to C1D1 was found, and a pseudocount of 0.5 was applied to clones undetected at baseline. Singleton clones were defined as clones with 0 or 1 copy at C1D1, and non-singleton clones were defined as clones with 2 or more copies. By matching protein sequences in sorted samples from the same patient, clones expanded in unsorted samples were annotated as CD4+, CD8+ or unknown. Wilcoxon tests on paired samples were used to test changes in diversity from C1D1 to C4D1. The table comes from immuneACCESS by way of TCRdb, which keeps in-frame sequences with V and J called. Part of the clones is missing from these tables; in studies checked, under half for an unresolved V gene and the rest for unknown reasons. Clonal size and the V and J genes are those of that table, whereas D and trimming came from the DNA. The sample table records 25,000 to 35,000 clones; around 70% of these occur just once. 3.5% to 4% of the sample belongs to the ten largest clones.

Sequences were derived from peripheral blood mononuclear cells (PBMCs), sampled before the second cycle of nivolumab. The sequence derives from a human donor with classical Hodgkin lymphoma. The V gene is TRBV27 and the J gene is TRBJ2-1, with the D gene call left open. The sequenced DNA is TGTGCCAGCAGTTTAATTTATAGTTTCTTCAATGAGCAGTTCTTC. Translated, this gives CASSLIYSFFNEQFF.